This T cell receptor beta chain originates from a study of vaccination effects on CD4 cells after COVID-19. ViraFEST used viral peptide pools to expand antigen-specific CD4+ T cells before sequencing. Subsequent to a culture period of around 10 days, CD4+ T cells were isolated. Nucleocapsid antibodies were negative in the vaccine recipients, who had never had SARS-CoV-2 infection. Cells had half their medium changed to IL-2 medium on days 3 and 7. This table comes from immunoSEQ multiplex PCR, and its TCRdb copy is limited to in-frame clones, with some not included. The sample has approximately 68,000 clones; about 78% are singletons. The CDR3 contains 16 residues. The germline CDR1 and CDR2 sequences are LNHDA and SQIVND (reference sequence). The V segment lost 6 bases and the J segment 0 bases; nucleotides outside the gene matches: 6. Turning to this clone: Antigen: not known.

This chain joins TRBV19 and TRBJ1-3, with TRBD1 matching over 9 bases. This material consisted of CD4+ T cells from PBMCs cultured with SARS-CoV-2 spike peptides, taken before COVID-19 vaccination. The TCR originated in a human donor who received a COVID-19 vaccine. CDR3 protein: CASRGQGLSSGNTIYF. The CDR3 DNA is TGTGCCAGTAGAGGACAGGGGTTGAGCTCTGGAAACACCATATATTTT.